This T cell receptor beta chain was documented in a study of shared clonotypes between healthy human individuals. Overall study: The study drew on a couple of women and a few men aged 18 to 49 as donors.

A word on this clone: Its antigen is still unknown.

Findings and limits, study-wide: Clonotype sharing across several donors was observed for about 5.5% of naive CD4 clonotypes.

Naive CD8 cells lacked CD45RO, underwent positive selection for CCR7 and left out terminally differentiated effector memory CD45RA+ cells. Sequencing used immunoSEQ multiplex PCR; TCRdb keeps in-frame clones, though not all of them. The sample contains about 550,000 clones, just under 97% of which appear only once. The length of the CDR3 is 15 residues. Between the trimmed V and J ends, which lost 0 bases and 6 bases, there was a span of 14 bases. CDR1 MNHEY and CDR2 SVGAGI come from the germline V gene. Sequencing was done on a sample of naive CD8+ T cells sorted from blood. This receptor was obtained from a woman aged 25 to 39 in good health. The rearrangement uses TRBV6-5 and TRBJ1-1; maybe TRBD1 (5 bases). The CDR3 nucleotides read TGTGCCAGCAGTTACTCAGAGAGCCTCAGGGCTGAAGCTTTCTTT. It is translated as CASSYSESLRAEAFF.